The 23 T cell receptor beta chains reported below all come from one sample, sequenced in a study of T cells in Graves' hyperthyroidism and ophthalmopathy. TCR beta CDR3 region amplification was performed from RNA transcripts. HTBI primers were used for first-round RT-PCR of the TCR CDR3. TCRdb re-called the multiplex PCR reads through MiXCR, storing one row per CDR3 protein. The repertoire holds a few hundred thousand distinct CDR3 sequences, with 15% to 19% as singletons. Sequenced material: blood. The receptors stem from a woman in her twenties or thirties with Graves' hyperthyroidism.

The chain recombines TRBV13 with TRBJ2-7, with D perhaps TRBD1 or TRBD2 (5 bases each). In germline, CDR1 is PRHDT, CDR2 FYEKMQ (reference sequence). The V end was cut by 3 bases, the J end by 3 bases, with 12 bases between. This CDR3 has 14 amino acids. The CDR3 here is CASSFGGSLYEQYF. In DNA, the CDR3 is TGTGCCAGCAGCTTTGGGGGATCCCTCTACGAGCAGTACTTC.

This clonotype has just a few counts. The V gene is TRBV20-1, the J gene TRBJ2-1; D gene ambiguous. Trimming shortened V by 4 bases and J by 5 bases, and 6 bases separated the two germline ends. There are 11 residues in the CDR3. Per germline, CDR1 DFQATT and CDR2 SNEGSKA (reference sequence). The CDR3 coding sequence is TGCAGTGCTATGACCGACAATGAGCAGTTCTTC. Residues: CSAMTDNEQFF.

Many counts were recorded for this clonotype. The chain has TRBV6-1 and TRBJ2-2; 8 bases map to TRBD2. Looked up from germline, CDR1 is MNHNS and CDR2 is SASEGT. This CDR3 has 17 amino acids. V shed 7 bases and J 2 bases; nucleotides not matched to a gene: 12. The CDR3: CASTPIRTSGNTGELFF. The CDR3 DNA reads TGTGCCAGCACCCCCATACGCACTAGCGGTAACACCGGGGAGCTGTTTTTT.

The chain carries TRBV9 and TRBJ2-6; possibly TRBD2 for D (5 bases). With 1 base removed from V and 2 bases from J, the gap between germline ends came to 7 bases. The length of the CDR3 is 15 residues. CDR1 is SGDLS, CDR2 YYNGEE, per germline. In DNA form, the CDR3 reads TGTGCCAGCAGCGTACGGACTGCTGGGGCCAACGTCCTGACTTTC. It yields the protein CASSVRTAGANVLTF.

This rearrangement joins TRBV27 to TRBJ2-7; 8 bases agree with TRBD2. Germline CDR1 and CDR2: MNHEY and SMNVEV (reference sequence). Trimming removed 9 bases from V and 4 bases from J; junction bases left unmatched: 14. The CDR3 loop spans 15 amino acids. CDR3 DNA sequence: TGTGCCAGTTTAAACCGGAGACGGGGGGGATACGAGCAGTACTTC. This encodes CASLNRRRGGYEQYF.

This clonotype was detected many times. The chain carries TRBV15 and TRBJ2-7; 15 bases map to TRBD2. Germline-derived CDR1 and CDR2 are LNHNV and YYDKDF (reference sequence). Trimming cost V 0 bases and J 2 bases; bases outside gene matches: 5. The CDR3 covers 18 residues. CDR3 bases: TGTGCCACCAGCAGAGATAGGACTAGCGGGAGGGCCACCTACGAGCAGTACTTC. Protein: CATSRDRTSGRATYEQYF. Full variable domain (remainder filled in from reference TRBV15 and TRBJ2-7): DAMVIQNPRYQVTQFGKPVTLSCSQTLNHNVMYWYQQKSSQAPKLLFHYYDKDFNNEADTPDNFQSRRPNTSFCFLDIRSPGLGDTAMYLCATSRDRTSGRATYEQYFGPGTRLTVT.

At least ten counts were recorded for this clonotype. The V call is TRBV27, the J call TRBJ2-5; TRBD2 matches 7 bases. CDR1 MNHEY and CDR2 SMNVEV come from the germline V gene (reference sequence). V shed 3 bases and J 2 bases; nucleotides not matched to a gene: 3. The CDR3 extends over 14 amino acids. The CDR3 spells CASSFTSEQETQYF. For the CDR3, the DNA is TGTGCCAGCAGTTTCACTAGCGAACAAGAGACCCAGTACTTC.

This clonotype was picked up many times. The chain carries TRBV28 and TRBJ2-7; D gene ambiguous. Germline CDR1 reads MDHEN; CDR2 reads SYDVKM. The CDR3 consists of 12 residues. V was pared by 3 bases and J by 5 bases, with 8 bases between. The CDR3 spells CASSFSTDEQYF. CDR3 coding DNA: TGTGCCAGCAGTTTCTCCACAGACGAGCAGTACTTC.

This clonotype was recorded many times. The rearrangement uses TRBV3-1 and TRBJ2-2; the match to TRBD2 covers 10 bases. The CDR3 length is 18 residues. From germline, CDR1 is LGHDT and CDR2 YNNKEL (reference sequence). V lost 1 base, J lost 7 bases, and 12 bases stayed unmatched. CDR3 region: CASSQGRPSGRGGGELFF. The DNA for the CDR3 is TGTGCCAGCAGCCAAGGGAGGCCTAGCGGGAGAGGCGGCGGGGAGCTGTTTTTT.

Ten or more counts support this clonotype. The chain joins TRBV7-2 to TRBJ2-1, with D perhaps TRBD2 (6 bases). CDR3 length equals 15 residues. Trimming stripped 6 bases from V and 0 bases from J, with 12 bases between. Germline-derived CDR1 and CDR2 are SGHTA and FQGNSA. The CDR3 reads CASRSRGSSYNEQFF. CDR3 nucleotide sequence: TGTGCCAGCAGGTCCCGGGGGAGCTCCTACAATGAGCAGTTCTTC.

This clonotype has only a few counts. The chain is built from TRBV27 and TRBJ1-1, with TRBD1 identical over 9 bases. CDR3 length equals 15 residues. With V trimmed by 5 bases and J by 1 base, 5 bases remained unmatched. Germline CDR1 MNHEY, CDR2 SMNVEV (reference sequence). CDR3 sequence reads: CASSLQTGGNTEAFF. The DNA of the CDR3 is TGTGCCAGCAGTCTACAGACAGGGGGGAACACTGAAGCTTTCTTT.

The chain links TRBV20-1 to TRBJ1-6; D remains unclear. With 0 bases removed from V and 0 bases from J, the gap between germline ends came to 9 bases. CDR3 length equals 16 residues. Germline CDR1 reads DFQATT; CDR2 reads SNEGSKA (reference sequence). CDR3 protein: CSARDLGSSYNSPLHF. Written as DNA, the CDR3 is TGCAGTGCTAGAGATTTGGGGAGCTCCTATAATTCACCCCTCCACTTT.

This clonotype has at least ten counts. This chain uses TRBV7-2 with TRBJ2-3; 12 bases align to TRBD2. Germline V lookup: CDR1 SGHTA, CDR2 FQGNSA. CDR3 size: 16 residues. V shed 5 bases, J shed 3 bases, and the junction held 6 bases outside the gene matches. For the CDR3, the DNA is TGTGCCAGCAGCCCCAGACTAGCGGGAGTTACAGATACGCAGTATTTT. It codes for CASSPRLAGVTDTQYF.

The rearrangement joins TRBV19 to TRBJ1-1; D may be TRBD1 (6 bases). Germline V CDR1 and CDR2: LNHDA, SQIVND (reference sequence). Trimming took off 0 bases at V and 7 bases at J, with 15 bases between the two ends. This CDR3 has 15 residues. CDR3 sequence: CASSIDVRTADEAFF. CDR3 nucleotide sequence: TGTGCCAGTAGTATAGATGTTAGGACAGCGGATGAAGCTTTCTTT.

This clonotype has a count of ten or more. V and J are TRBV7-9 and TRBJ1-2; D unclear. The CDR3 runs to 14 residues. The germline CDR1 and CDR2 sequences are SEHNR and FQNEAQ (reference sequence). V was pared by 4 bases and J by 1 base, with 10 bases between. Here the CDR3 reads CASSSQRNNYGYTF. The DNA for the CDR3 is TGTGCCAGCAGCTCCCAAAGGAATAACTATGGCTACACCTTC.

The chain carries TRBV7-9 and TRBJ2-1; no clear D gene. CDR1 SEHNR and CDR2 FQNEAQ come from the germline V gene (reference sequence). The CDR3 runs 13 residues. The V end lost 5 bases, the J end lost 7 bases, and 12 bases lay between the germline ends. The chain's CDR3 is CASSPPGLNEQFF. In DNA form, the CDR3 reads TGTGCCAGCAGCCCGCCCGGTCTGAATGAGCAGTTCTTC.

The sample holds many counts of this clonotype. V is TRBV11-1 and J is TRBJ2-7; TRBD2 aligns across 9 bases. Germline CDR1 reads SGHAT; CDR2 reads FQDESV (reference sequence). Trimming at V came to 5 bases and at J to 2 bases, leaving 10 bases not matched to a gene. There are 16 residues in the CDR3. CDR3 DNA: TGTGCCAGCAGCCCGAAACGACTAGCGGCTACCTACGAGCAGTACTTC. Residues: CASSPKRLAATYEQYF. The full variable domain, rest sourced from reference TRBV11-1 and TRBJ2-7, is EAEVAQSPRYKITEKSQAVAFWCDPISGHATLYWYRQILGQGPELLVQFQDESVVDDSQLPKDRFSAERLKGVDSTLKIQPAELGDSAMYLCASSPKRLAATYEQYFGPGTRLTVT.

This clonotype came up many times. This chain connects TRBV28 to TRBJ1-4; TRBD1 might be the D (5 bases). V lost 3 bases, J lost 8 bases, and 16 bases lay in between. Germline V gene sequence: CDR1 MDHEN, CDR2 SYDVKM. The CDR3 is made up of 15 amino acids. The CDR3 nucleotides read TGTGCCAGCAGTTTGCAGGGAGAGGAGGAGGAAAAACTGTTTTTT. Encoded protein: CASSLQGEEEEKLFF. The full variable domain, in which reference TRBV28 and TRBJ1-4 provide the parts outside the CDR3, is DVKVTQSSRYLVKRTGEKVFLECVQDMDHENMFWYRQDPGLGLRLIYFSYDVKMKEKGDIPEGYSVSREKKERFSLILESASTNQTSMYLCASSLQGEEEEKLFFGSGTQLSVL.

This clonotype was recorded many times. J is TRBJ1-2 and V is TRBV2; TRBD1 matches 7 bases. From germline, CDR1 is SNHLY and CDR2 FYNNEI. The junction had 9 bases not matched to a gene; V was cut back by 0 bases and J by 8 bases. The CDR3 consists of 15 residues. CDR3 bases: TGTGCCAGCAGTGAAGCGTGGCAGGGGGTTGGGGGCTACACCTTC. Its protein is CASSEAWQGVGGYTF. The entire variable domain, with the rest obtained from reference TRBV2 and TRBJ1-2, is as follows: EPEVTQTPSHQVTQMGQEVILRCVPISNHLYFYWYRQILGQKVEFLVSFYNNEISEKSEIFDDQFSVERPDGSNFTLKIRSTKLEDSAMYFCASSEAWQGVGGYTFGSGTRLTVV.

Ten or more counts support this clonotype. V and J are TRBV3-1 and TRBJ1-2; 8 bases fit TRBD1. J was trimmed by 4 bases and V by 5 bases; bases with no gene match: 12. This CDR3 region has 16 residues. In germline, CDR1 is LGHDT, CDR2 YNNKEL (reference sequence). The CDR3: CASSTPTGDPVYGYTF. Written as DNA, the CDR3 is TGTGCCAGCAGCACTCCGACAGGGGATCCCGTCTATGGCTACACCTTC.

This clonotype was recorded a few times. The V and J genes are TRBV11-2 and TRBJ2-7; the D is unclear. The CDR3 is 16 residues long. Germline-derived CDR1 and CDR2 are SGHAT and FQNNGV. The germline V and J ends were trimmed by 0 bases and 2 bases, with 14 bases remaining between them. CDR3 loop: CASSLDFNSGAYEQYF. The CDR3 DNA is TGTGCCAGCAGCTTAGATTTTAACAGTGGCGCCTACGAGCAGTACTTC.

The genes are TRBV12-3 or TRBV12-4 and TRBJ2-1, with 7 nucleotides matching TRBD1. The ends lost 6 bases at V and 8 bases at J; junction bases unmatched: 4. There are 12 residues in the CDR3. Written as DNA, the CDR3 is TGTGCCAGCAGAGGGGGCGGTTATGAGCAGTTCTTC. Translation: CASRGGGYEQFF.

In its sample, this clonotype was seen many times. The rearrangement uses TRBV7-9 and TRBJ1-1; no clear D. The CDR3 is 13 amino acids. Trimming stripped 2 bases from V and 6 bases from J, with 10 bases between. Germline-derived CDR1 and CDR2 are SEHNR and FQNEAQ (reference sequence). The CDR3 here is CASSLNALSEAFF. The CDR3 coding sequence is TGTGCCAGCAGCTTAAACGCCCTCTCTGAAGCTTTCTTT.